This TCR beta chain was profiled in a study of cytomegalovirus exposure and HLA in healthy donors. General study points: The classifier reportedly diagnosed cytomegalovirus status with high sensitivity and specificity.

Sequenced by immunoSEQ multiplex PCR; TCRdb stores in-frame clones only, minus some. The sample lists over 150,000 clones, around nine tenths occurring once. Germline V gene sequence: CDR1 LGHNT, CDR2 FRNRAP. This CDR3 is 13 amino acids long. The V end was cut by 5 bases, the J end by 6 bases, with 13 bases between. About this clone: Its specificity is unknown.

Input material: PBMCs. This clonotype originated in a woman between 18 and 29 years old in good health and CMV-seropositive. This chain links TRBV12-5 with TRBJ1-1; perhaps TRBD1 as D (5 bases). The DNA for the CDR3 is TGTGCTAGTGGTGGGACTTCCGTGGCTGAAGCTTTCTTT. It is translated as CASGGTSVAEAFF.